This paragraph reports one TCR beta chain. Its cognate antigen is unknown. Recipients boosted at about 4 weeks or about 12 weeks are pooled. The data were taken from a study of T cell responses to AZD1222 COVID-19 vaccine. Trimming left V 1 base short and J 6 bases short, with 14 bases between. The germline gives CDR1 SGHDT, CDR2 YYEEEE. This CDR3 has 14 residues. Regarding the study as a whole: Donors were largely white British and mainly female; clonal diversity was possibly underestimated. Seropositive AZD1222 recipients at baseline numbered only 5 or 6.

Sequencing used immunoSEQ multiplex PCR; TCRdb keeps in-frame clones, though not all of them. The repertoire holds 60,000 to 90,000 clones, with roughly 91% as singletons. Sequenced here: peripheral blood, sampled 28 days after the second AZD1222 dose. The clonotype comes from an adult who received the AZD1222 COVID-19 vaccine. The genes are TRBV5-6 and TRBJ2-7; possibly TRBD1 for D (5 bases). CDR3 coding DNA: TGTGCCAGCAGCTTGTTAGACAGAGTGGGCGAGCAGTACTTC. This translates into CASSLLDRVGEQYF.